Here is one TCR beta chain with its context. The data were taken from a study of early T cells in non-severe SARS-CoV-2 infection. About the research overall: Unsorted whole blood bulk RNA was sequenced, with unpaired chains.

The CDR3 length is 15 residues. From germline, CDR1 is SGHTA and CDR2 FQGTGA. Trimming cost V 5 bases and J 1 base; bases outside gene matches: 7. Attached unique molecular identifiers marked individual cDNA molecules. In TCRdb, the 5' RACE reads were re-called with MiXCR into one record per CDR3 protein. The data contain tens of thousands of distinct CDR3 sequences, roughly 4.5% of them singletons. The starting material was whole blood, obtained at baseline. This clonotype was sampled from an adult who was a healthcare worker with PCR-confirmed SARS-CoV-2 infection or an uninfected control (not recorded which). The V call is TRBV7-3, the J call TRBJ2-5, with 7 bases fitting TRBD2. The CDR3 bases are TGTGCCAGCAGCCCCCAGGCGGGAGCCCAAGAGACCCAGTACTTC. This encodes CASSPQAGAQETQYF.